The 14 T cell receptor beta chains in this list originate from one sample, sequenced in a study of molecular identifiers for immune sequencing clone quantification. In TCRdb, the PCR reads were re-called with MiXCR into one record per CDR3 protein. The sample consists of about half a million distinct CDR3 sequences, about 25% of them appearing once. The sequenced sample was naive CD8+ T cells from blood, with Jurkat cell RNA spiked in. Noted subset: FACS-sorted CD8+CD4-CCR7+CD45RA+ naive T cells. These receptors all stem from a human donor in good health. Some libraries in this study had Jurkat cell RNA spiked in.

V usage is TRBV7-8 and J usage is TRBJ1-1; D gene unclear. Germline assignment: CDR1 SGHVS and CDR2 FQNEAQ. The CDR3 totals 15 residues. V was shortened by 1 base and J by 4 bases, with 13 bases between the two germline ends. The CDR3 region has the DNA TGTGCCAGCAGCTTAGGCGGAGGGTTCGGCACTGAAGCTTTCTTT. This translates into CASSLGGGFGTEAFF.

This clonotype has more than one count but fewer than ten. CDR3 DNA sequence: TGTGCCTGGAGTGTAATGGGGGGCGAGCAGTACTTC. As protein: CAWSVMGGEQYF. This rearrangement joins TRBV30 to TRBJ2-7; TRBD2 is a possible D gene (6 bases). Deletions cut 0 bases from V and 6 bases from J, with 9 bases between. CDR3 length equals 12 residues. Germline values: CDR1 GTSNPN, CDR2 SVGIG (reference sequence).

This clonotype was picked up many times. The chain carries TRBV6-5 and TRBJ2-7; D is perhaps TRBD1 or TRBD2 (5 bases each). This CDR3 has 14 amino acids. CDR1 and CDR2 (germline): MNHEY, SVGAGI. V was clipped by 4 bases and J by 4 bases, with 14 bases between them. For the CDR3, the DNA is TGTGCCAGCAGTTTCCTCGACAGACTATACGAGCAGTACTTC. Encoded protein: CASSFLDRLYEQYF.

The chain links TRBV20-1 to TRBJ2-1, with 10 bases identical to TRBD2. Germline assignment: CDR1 DFQATT and CDR2 SNEGSKA (reference sequence). The trim removed 3 bases at V and 4 bases at J, leaving 3 bases unmatched. The CDR3 length is 14 residues. Here the CDR3 DNA reads TGCAGTGCTAGTGTACTAGCGGGGTACAATGAGCAGTTCTTC. This codes for CSASVLAGYNEQFF.

This clonotype was observed once. At one end, the junction sequence differs from germline, possibly due to a read error. The rearrangement joins TRBV4-3 to TRBJ1-2; TRBD1 matches at 9 bases. The CDR3 contains 17 residues. Germline V lookup: CDR1 LGHNA, CDR2 YSLEER. This chain's CDR3 is CASRHAHRGQGSYGYTF. The DNA of the CDR3 is TGCGCCAGCCGCCATGCTCACCGGGGACAGGGTTCATACGGCTACACCTTC.

This clonotype was seen a handful of times. The genes are TRBV7-6 and TRBJ1-5, with D possibly being TRBD1 (6 bases). The CDR3 is made up of 15 amino acids. Deletions cut 5 bases from V and 6 bases from J, with 17 bases between. Germline V gene lookup returns CDR1 SGHVS and CDR2 FNYEAQ. The CDR3 nucleotides read TGTGCCAGCAGCAGAGGGCAGGGGATGGGTCAGCCCCAGCATTTT. This translates into CASSRGQGMGQPQHF.

Comments on this clonotype: Relative to the germline gene, one junction end is altered; a read error may explain this. The chain carries TRBV5-1 and TRBJ2-7, with a possible D match to TRBD2 (5 bases). The CDR3 totals 15 residues. The V gene's germline CDR1 is SGHRS and CDR2 YFSETQ. CDR3 nucleotides: TGCGCCAGCAGCCCGGAGGATTGGAACACCTACGGGCAGTACTTC. This gives the protein CASSPEDWNTYGQYF. The full variable domain, rest sourced from reference TRBV5-1 and TRBJ2-7, is KAGVTQTPRYLIKTRGQQVTLSCSPISGHRSVSWYQQTPGQGLQFLFEYFSETQRNKGNFPGRFSGRQFSNSRSEMNVSTLELGDSALYLCASSPEDWNTYGQYFGPGTRLTVT.

The rearrangement links TRBV11-2 to TRBJ2-3; 8 nucleotides align to TRBD1. This CDR3 is 16 amino acids long. Per germline, CDR1 SGHAT and CDR2 FQNNGV. V lost 5 bases, J lost 0 bases, and 7 bases stayed unmatched. CDR3 coding DNA: TGTGCCAGCAGCCTCCGAACAGGGGGTAGCACAGATACGCAGTATTTT. It is translated as CASSLRTGGSTDTQYF.

This clonotype was seen a few times. This chain joins TRBV4-2 and TRBJ2-7, with no clear D. Germline V gene lookup returns CDR1 LGHNA and CDR2 YNFKEQ. The germline V and J ends were trimmed by 0 bases and 6 bases, with 15 bases remaining between them. The CDR3 spans 15 residues. The CDR3 here is CASSQDRSYRSEQYF. As DNA, the CDR3 is TGTGCCAGCAGCCAAGACCGCTCCTATAGGTCCGAGCAGTACTTC.

Worth noting for this clonotype: A much larger clone lies a single base off, so this may be a read error. The gene calls are TRBV29-1 and TRBJ1-1; a possible D gene is TRBD1 (5 bases). The CDR3 has 15 residues. Germline lookup yields CDR1 SQVTM and CDR2 ANQGSEA. This CDR3 is CSVAPLTGMNTEASF. CDR3 coding DNA: TGCAGCGTTGCCCCCCTAACAGGAATGAACACTGAAGCTTCCTTT.

Comments on this clonotype: Possible read error: a much larger clone is one base away. The rearrangement uses TRBV5-1 and TRBJ1-1; 7 bases line up with TRBD1. Germline-derived CDR1 and CDR2 are SGHRS and YFSETQ. The CDR3 totals 17 residues. The J segment lost 1 base and the V segment lost 0 bases, leaving 9 bases of the junction unmatched. The CDR3 DNA reads TGCGCCAGCAGCTTGGGCGACAGGGAGGCTACGAACACTGAAGCTTTCTTT. Its protein product is CASSLGDREATNTEAFF.

This chain joins TRBV19 and TRBJ2-1; a weak D match, TRBD2 (5 bases). V was pared by 7 bases and J by 2 bases, with 15 bases between. Germline V CDR1 and CDR2: LNHDA, SQIVND (reference sequence). This CDR3 comprises 15 residues. The CDR3 loop reads CASKASPSPYNEQFF. CDR3 in DNA: TGTGCCAGTAAGGCTAGCCCGAGCCCCTACAATGAGCAGTTCTTC.

At least ten counts were recorded for this clonotype. The gene calls are TRBV7-9 and TRBJ2-3; 8 positions match TRBD2. The CDR3 is made up of 15 amino acids. V gave up 3 bases and J gave up 0 bases; unmatched junction bases: 2. Germline V gene lookup returns CDR1 SEHNR and CDR2 FQNEAQ (reference sequence). The CDR3 sequence: CASSFAGGSTDTQYF. CDR3 DNA: TGTGCCAGCAGCTTTGCGGGGGGCAGCACAGATACGCAGTATTTT.

Comment on this clonotype: Since a much larger clone is just one base distant, this may be a read error. The V gene is TRBV28, the J gene TRBJ2-7, with TRBD1 identical over 7 bases. This CDR3 has 14 residues. From germline, CDR1 is MDHEN and CDR2 SYDVKM. The CDR3 nucleotides are TGTGCCAGCAGTCCGACAGGGTCTACCTACGAGCAGCACTTC. This encodes CASSPTGSTYEQHF.